Below, 14 T cell receptor beta chains from the same sample are listed, as sequenced in a study of blood T cells in healthy people across ages. Sample-barcoded 5' priming and a J-beta primer mix drove a second PCR of roughly 6 to 12 cycles. TCRdb independently ran MiXCR on the 5' RACE reads; one entry per CDR3 protein. The table shows some 1.8 million distinct CDR3 sequences, with 30% to 40% occurring only once. The sequenced sample was blood. These receptors were taken from a human donor in good health.

Here the CDR3 reads CASSYSRLYTDTQYF. CDR3 sequence (DNA): TGTGCCAGCAGTTACTCGAGGCTTTACACAGATACGCAGTATTTT. The chain is built from TRBV6-2 or TRBV6-3 and TRBJ2-3; D remains ambiguous. The CDR3 totals 15 residues. V lost 0 bases, J lost 2 bases, and 9 bases lay in between. CDR1 is MNHEY, CDR2 SVGEGT, per germline.

The chain is built from TRBV4-3 and TRBJ1-1; D might be TRBD1 (5 bases). The germline V gene encodes CDR1 LGHNA and CDR2 YSLEER. The CDR3 runs to 15 residues. Trimming cost V 0 bases and J 6 bases, with 14 bases left between them. CDR3 residues: CASSQDQGRNSEAFF. The CDR3 DNA reads as TGCGCCAGCAGCCAAGACCAGGGTCGAAACTCTGAAGCTTTCTTT.

The chain employs TRBV4-3 and TRBJ1-2, with D possibly being TRBD1 (5 bases). The length of the CDR3 is 15 residues. Germline CDR1 is LGHNA and CDR2 is YSLEER. Between the trimmed V and J ends, which lost 0 bases and 4 bases, there was a span of 12 bases. Here the CDR3 reads CASSQEFSGSYGYTF. The CDR3 nucleotides are TGCGCCAGCAGCCAAGAATTTTCAGGGAGCTATGGCTACACCTTC.

The V call is TRBV7-2, the J call TRBJ2-7; D may match TRBD1 or TRBD2 (5 bases each). The CDR3 length is 12 residues. The germline gives CDR1 SGHTA, CDR2 FQGNSA. V was pared by 4 bases and J by 12 bases, with 16 bases between. CDR3 bases: TGTGCCAGCAGCTCTTCGGCATCTGGGGGGTACTTC. Amino acid sequence: CASSSSASGGYF.

The chain links TRBV6-5 to TRBJ2-3; 10 bases fit TRBD1. Germline V lookup: CDR1 MNHEY, CDR2 SVGAGI. The CDR3 has 16 amino acids. V shed 7 bases and J 6 bases; nucleotides not matched to a gene: 13. The CDR3 protein is CASTDLTGGEGDTQYF. CDR3 DNA: TGTGCCAGCACCGACTTGACAGGGGGCGAGGGGGATACGCAGTATTTT.

This clonotype has only a few counts. This rearrangement joins TRBV6-8 to TRBJ2-5, with D perhaps TRBD1 or TRBD2 (5 bases each). The germline V and J ends were trimmed by 2 bases and 0 bases, with 10 bases remaining between them. The CDR3 consists of 15 residues. Germline assignment: CDR1 MNHGY and CDR2 SAAAGT. The CDR3 DNA sequence: TGTGCCAGCAGTTACCTGGGACGGCACCAAGAGACCCAGTACTTC. Translating gives CASSYLGRHQETQYF.

This clonotype showed up just a few times. The CDR3 loop reads CASSSRVGDGYTF. As DNA, the CDR3 is TGTGCCAGCAGCTCTCGGGTTGGGGATGGCTACACCTTC. This chain joins TRBV7-8 and TRBJ1-2, with D uncertain. CDR3 length equals 13 residues. Germline V CDR1 and CDR2: SGHVS, FQNEAQ. The germline V and J ends were trimmed by 4 bases and 6 bases, with 12 bases remaining between them.

Only a few counts were recorded for this clonotype. This sequence joins TRBV6-6 and TRBJ1-2; TRBD1 agrees at 8 bases. Germline loops: CDR1 MNHNY, CDR2 SVGAGI (reference sequence). The CDR3 is 13 amino acids. V trimming: 2 bases; J trimming: 9 bases; junction bases outside the gene matches: 5. This chain's CDR3 is CASSYEGQGSYTF. CDR3 coding DNA: TGTGCCAGCAGTTACGAAGGACAGGGAAGCTACACCTTC.

This chain uses TRBV3-1 with TRBJ1-6; D is unresolved. Germline CDR1 reads LGHDT; CDR2 reads YNNKEL (reference sequence). CDR3 length equals 14 residues. V dropped 3 bases and J dropped 9 bases, with 12 bases sitting between them. CDR3 in amino acids: CASSHGFLGSPLHF. The CDR3 nucleotides are TGTGCCAGCAGCCATGGCTTTTTGGGTTCACCCCTCCACTTT.

This clonotype was detected only a few times. V and J are TRBV13 and TRBJ2-5; tentative D call: TRBD2 (5 bases). The V gene's germline CDR1 is PRHDT and CDR2 FYEKMQ (reference sequence). The CDR3 totals 14 residues. V was trimmed by 6 bases and J by 4 bases, leaving 15 bases between them. CDR3 sequence (DNA): TGTGCCAGCAGTTTCTCTGGGAGTCCAGAGACCCAGTACTTC. Its protein product is CASSFSGSPETQYF.

V usage is TRBV7-8 and J usage is TRBJ2-5; D could derive from TRBD1 or TRBD2 (5 bases each). V was cut by 3 bases and J by 5 bases, with 13 bases left in between. The germline gives CDR1 SGHVS, CDR2 FQNEAQ. The CDR3 is 14 residues long. The CDR3 reads CASSFGTTQETQYF. Here the CDR3 DNA reads TGTGCCAGCAGCTTCGGGACGACCCAGGAGACCCAGTACTTC. Full variable domain (remainder filled in from reference TRBV7-8 and TRBJ2-5): GAGVSQSPRYKVAKRGQDVALRCDPISGHVSLFWYQQALGQGPEFLTYFQNEAQLDKSGLPSDRFFAERPEGSVSTLKIQRTQQEDSAVYLCASSFGTTQETQYFGPGTRLLVL.

Remarks on this clonotype: One junction end disagrees with the germline gene, perhaps due to a read error. The chain links TRBV4-3 to TRBJ2-5, with 8 bases lining up with TRBD1. The germline V gene encodes CDR1 LGHNA and CDR2 YSLEER. The CDR3 extends over 14 amino acids. The CDR3 spells CASGQDRGEETQYF. In DNA form, the CDR3 reads TGCGCCAGCGGCCAAGACAGGGGTGAAGAGACCCAGTACTTC.

J is TRBJ1-4 and V is TRBV20-1; 8 nucleotides line up with TRBD1. The CDR3 is made up of 14 amino acids. Germline trimming cut 5 bases from V and 8 bases from J; bases unmatched to any gene: 10. Germline values: CDR1 DFQATT, CDR2 SNEGSKA (reference sequence). CDR3 protein: CSACPGQGCEKLFF. CDR3 in DNA: TGCAGTGCTTGCCCCGGACAGGGATGCGAAAAACTGTTTTTT.

This chain connects TRBV20-1 to TRBJ1-2, with D unresolved. Germline values: CDR1 DFQATT, CDR2 SNEGSKA (reference sequence). V lost 7 bases to trimming and J lost 4 bases, with 10 bases between them. This CDR3 is built from 11 residues. The CDR3 DNA sequence: TGCAGTGGATCGGGGATCTATGGCTACACCTTC. Translating it yields CSGSGIYGYTF.